The T cell receptor (beta chain) described here comes from a study of blood T cells in healthy people across ages (dated by TCRdb to the mid-2010s). Regarding the study in general: In model experiments, roughly one uniquely barcoded TCR beta cDNA molecule per two T cells was captured by template switching. Age-related changes in TCR beta repertoire diversity were measured in the study by deep sequencing normalized with unique cDNA molecular identifiers. Donors were grouped into four age groups: young (average approximately 15 years), middle-aged (around 39), aged (62) and long-lived (around 82). To avoid experimental bias, donors of different ages were distributed randomly across sequencing lanes. The study analyzed two additional independent replicas of 1 million unique cDNA reads from the same blood draw for two donors, one aged 18 to 29 and one aged 80 or older.

The library relied on 5' RACE. The second PCR ran for roughly 6 to 11 cycles and used a J-beta primer mix along with a sample-barcoded 5' primer. A template-switch 5' adaptor carrying 12 random nucleotides introduced a unique molecular identifier onto each TCR beta cDNA molecule. Each sample yielded at least 3 million CDR3-containing paired-end reads. First-strand cDNA was synthesized from all RNA with the Mint cDNA synthesis kit, primed by a TRBC-specific oligonucleotide. Following uracil-DNA glycosylase treatment, a first 18-cycle PCR with universal primers M1SS and BC2_uni_R was performed on all cDNA. Per the source publication's procedure: Normalization of each sample was performed by random selection of 1 million high-quality reads, each carrying a distinct molecular identifier. Reads with shared molecular identifiers were discarded instead of being binned into consensus sequences. MiTCR, set to a Q25 quality threshold and the strictest error-elimination algorithm, was used for CDR3 identification, clonotype clustering and error correction. A nonparametric unseen species model using Euler transformation provided a lower-bound estimate of total TCR beta diversity. In-frame beta chains were kept once TCRdb had trimmed the public reads at Q25 with fastp and called clones with MiXCR. Each CDR3 protein appears once, grouped with its most common genes and DNA. The V and J calls were determined by TCRdb, not by the authors. This sample has 1.5 million to 2 million distinct CDR3 sequences in its table, and about two fifths of those were observed once. The top ten hold more than 20% of the sample.

Spanning cysteine to phenylalanine, the CDR3 consists of 17 amino acids. The read is trimmed to its CDR3 DNA, 51 bases read in frame from base 1. The germline ends are 21 bases apart after V is trimmed by 2 bases and J by 8 bases. CDR1 and CDR2, looked up from the germline V gene, are SGHVS and FNYEAQ. The study at large found these results: Estimates of total diversity based on one million sequenced T cells were considered lower bounds and underestimates. Compared with the aged group, the long-lived group had more naive CD4+ T cells, fewer expanded clones and increased TCR diversity, a pattern suggesting age selection. Observed TCR beta diversity per million T cells fell roughly linearly with age, and a significant reduction was already apparent by age around 44. Bulk unsorted PBMC profiling prevented conclusive comparison of naive and antigen-experienced compartments. Observed TCR beta diversity correlated strongly with the percentage of naive T cells measured by flow cytometry. Because donor CMV infection status was unknown, age-related changes in expanded clonotypes were potentially confounded.

The approximately 39 donors, aged about 6 to 90 years, were systemically healthy Caucasian individuals from Russia. Around 10 milliliters of peripheral blood were collected from each donor into EDTA-treated Vacutainer tubes. Ficoll-Paque density-gradient centrifugation was used to isolate PBMCs, with at least 6 million obtained per sample. Trizol reagent was used to extract total RNA from the PBMCs, yielding at least 6 micrograms per sample. The percentages of naive CD45RAhigh/CD27high T cells were determined by flow cytometry on a PBMC aliquot from every donor. About this clonotype itself: Its antigen is not yet known. There are no base qualities to consult, and no much larger clone falls within one base.

The sequence came from a human donor in good health. Sequenced: blood. This chain joins TRBV7-6 to TRBJ1-4; possibly the D gene is TRBD1, per 5 matching bases. The CDR3 protein: CASSLSGTPYIPEKLFF. The DNA reads as follows: TGTGCCAGCAGCTTATCCGGGACCCCATATATTCCGGAAAAACTGTTTTTT.